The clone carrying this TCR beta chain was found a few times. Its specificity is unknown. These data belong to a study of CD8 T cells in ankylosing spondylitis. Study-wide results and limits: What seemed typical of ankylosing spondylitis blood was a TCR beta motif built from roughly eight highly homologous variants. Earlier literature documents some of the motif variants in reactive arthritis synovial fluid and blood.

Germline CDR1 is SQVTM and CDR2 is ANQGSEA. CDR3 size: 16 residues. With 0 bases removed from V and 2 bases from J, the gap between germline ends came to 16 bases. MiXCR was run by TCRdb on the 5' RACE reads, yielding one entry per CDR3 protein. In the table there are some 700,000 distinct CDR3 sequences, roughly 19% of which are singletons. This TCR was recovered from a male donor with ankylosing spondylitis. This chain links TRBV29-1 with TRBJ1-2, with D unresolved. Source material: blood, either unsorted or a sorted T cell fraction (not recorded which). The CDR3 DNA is TGCAGCGTTGAAGAGGGCGAAGGGAGAAAGAACTATGGCTACACCTTC. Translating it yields CSVEEGEGRKNYGYTF.